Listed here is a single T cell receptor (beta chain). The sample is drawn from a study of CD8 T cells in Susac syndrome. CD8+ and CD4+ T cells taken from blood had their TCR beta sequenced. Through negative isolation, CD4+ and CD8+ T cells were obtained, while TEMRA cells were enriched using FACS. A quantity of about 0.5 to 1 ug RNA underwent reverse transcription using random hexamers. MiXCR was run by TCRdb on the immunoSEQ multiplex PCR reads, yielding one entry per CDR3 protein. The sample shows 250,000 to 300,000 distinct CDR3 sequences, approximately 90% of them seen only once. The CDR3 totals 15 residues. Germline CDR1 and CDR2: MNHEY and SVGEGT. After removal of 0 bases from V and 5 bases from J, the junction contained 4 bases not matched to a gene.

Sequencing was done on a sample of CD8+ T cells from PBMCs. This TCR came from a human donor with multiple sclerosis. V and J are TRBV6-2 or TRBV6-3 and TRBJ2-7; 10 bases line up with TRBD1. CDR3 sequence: CASSYSGTGADEQYF. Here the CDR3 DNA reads TGTGCCAGCAGTTACTCTGGGACAGGGGCGGACGAGCAGTACTTC.